This record covers a single T cell receptor (beta chain). Its target is not known. Here immunoSEQ multiplex PCR was the method, and the copy in TCRdb shows in-frame clones only, minus some. The sample lists about 80,000 clones, roughly nine tenths occurring once. This entry belongs to a study of OX40 agonist ivuxolimab in advanced cancers. Study conclusions and caveats: There were, on average, more expanded clones in CD8+ T cells than in CD4+.

Sampling of blood occurred at baseline, cycle 4 day 1, and cycle 7 day 1. The sequence came from an adult with an advanced solid tumor such as melanoma, head and neck, liver or kidney cancer. This sample comprised CD4+ or CD8+ T cells sorted from blood, obtained in a trial of the OX40 agonist ivuxolimab.

The CDR3 sequence: CASSLVGGTYTGELFF. CDR3 bases: TGTGCCAGCAGCTTAGTGGGGGGGACCTACACCGGGGAGCTGTTTTTT. The gene calls are TRBV11-3 and TRBJ2-2, with 7 bases fitting TRBD2. The trim removed 1 base at V and 3 bases at J, leaving 5 bases unmatched. The CDR3 spans 16 residues. The V gene's germline CDR1 is SGHNT and CDR2 YENEEA. The variable domain in full, with the rest retrieved from reference TRBV11-3 and TRBJ2-2, is EAGVVQSPRYKIIEKKQPVAFWCNPISGHNTLYWYLQNLGQGPELLIRYENEEAVDDSQLPKDRFSAERLKGVDSTLKIQPAELGDSAVYLCASSLVGGTYTGELFFGEGSRLTVL.